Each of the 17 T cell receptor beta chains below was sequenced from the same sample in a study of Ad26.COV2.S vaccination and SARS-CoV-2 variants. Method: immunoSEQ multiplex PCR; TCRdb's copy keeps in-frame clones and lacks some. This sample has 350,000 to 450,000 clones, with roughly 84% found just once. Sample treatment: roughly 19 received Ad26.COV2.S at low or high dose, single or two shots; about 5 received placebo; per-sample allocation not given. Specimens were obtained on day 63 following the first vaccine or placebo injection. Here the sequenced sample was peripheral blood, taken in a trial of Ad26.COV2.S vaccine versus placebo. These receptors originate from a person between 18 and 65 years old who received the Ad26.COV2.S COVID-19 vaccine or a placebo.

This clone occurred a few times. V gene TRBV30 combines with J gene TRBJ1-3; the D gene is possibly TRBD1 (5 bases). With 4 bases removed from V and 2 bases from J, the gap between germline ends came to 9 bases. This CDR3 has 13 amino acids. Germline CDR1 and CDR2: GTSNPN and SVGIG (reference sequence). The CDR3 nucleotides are TGTGCCTGGACCTGGGGGACTGGAAACACCATATATTTT. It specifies CAWTWGTGNTIYF.

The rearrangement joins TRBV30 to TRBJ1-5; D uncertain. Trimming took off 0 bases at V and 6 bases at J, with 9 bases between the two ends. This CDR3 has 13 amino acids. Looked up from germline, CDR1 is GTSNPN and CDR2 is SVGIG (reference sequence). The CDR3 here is CAWSVIGGQPQHF. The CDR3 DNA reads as TGTGCCTGGAGTGTAATCGGTGGTCAGCCCCAGCATTTT.

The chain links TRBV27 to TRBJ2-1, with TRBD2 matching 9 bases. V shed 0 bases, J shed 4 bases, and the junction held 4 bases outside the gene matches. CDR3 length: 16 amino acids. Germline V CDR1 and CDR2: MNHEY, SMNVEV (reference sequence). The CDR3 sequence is CASSLSASGAYNEQFF. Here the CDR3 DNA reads TGTGCCAGCAGTTTATCGGCTAGCGGGGCATACAATGAGCAGTTCTTC.

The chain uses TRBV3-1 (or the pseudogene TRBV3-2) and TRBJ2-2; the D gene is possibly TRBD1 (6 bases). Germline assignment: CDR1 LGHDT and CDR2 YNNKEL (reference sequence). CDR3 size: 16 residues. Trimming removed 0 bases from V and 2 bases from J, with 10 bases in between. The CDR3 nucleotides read TGTGCCAGCAGCCAAGATCACAGGGCTAACACCGGGGAGCTGTTTTTT. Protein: CASSQDHRANTGELFF.

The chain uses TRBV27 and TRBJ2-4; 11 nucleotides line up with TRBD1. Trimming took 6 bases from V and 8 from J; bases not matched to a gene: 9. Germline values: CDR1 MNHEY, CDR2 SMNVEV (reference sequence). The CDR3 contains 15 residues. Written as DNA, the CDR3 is TGTGCCAGCAGCCTAAGCGGGACAGGGGGATACATTCAGTACTTC. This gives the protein CASSLSGTGGYIQYF.

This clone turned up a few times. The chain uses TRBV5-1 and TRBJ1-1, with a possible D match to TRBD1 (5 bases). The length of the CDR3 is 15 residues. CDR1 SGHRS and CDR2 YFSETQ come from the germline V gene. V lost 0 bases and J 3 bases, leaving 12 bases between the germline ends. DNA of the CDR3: TGCGCCAGCAGCTTGGGAGGGGCGGGTGACACTGAAGCTTTCTTT. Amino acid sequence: CASSLGGAGDTEAFF.

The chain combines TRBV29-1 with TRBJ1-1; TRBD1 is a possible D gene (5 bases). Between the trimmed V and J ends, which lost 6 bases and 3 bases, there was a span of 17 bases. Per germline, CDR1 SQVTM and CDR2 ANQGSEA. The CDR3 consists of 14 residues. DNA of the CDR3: TGCAGCGTCCAGGCAGGGCGAGGGGACACTGAAGCTTTCTTT. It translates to CSVQAGRGDTEAFF. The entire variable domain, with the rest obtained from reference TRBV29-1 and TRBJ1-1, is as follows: SAVISQKPSRDICQRGTSLTIQCQVDSQVTMMFWYRQQPGQSLTLIATANQGSEATYESGFVIDKFPISRPNLTFSTLTVSNMSPEDSSIYLCSVQAGRGDTEAFFGQGTRLTVV.

The DNA of the CDR3 is TGTGCCAGCAGCGGTGTAGTAGCGCGTCCTCAGTTCTTC. Translating it yields CASSGVVARPQFF. The chain is built from TRBV9 and TRBJ2-1; D perhaps matches TRBD2 (5 bases). Germline V lookup: CDR1 SGDLS, CDR2 YYNGEE. The CDR3 loop spans 13 amino acids. Trimming removed 3 bases at V and 13 bases at J, with 17 bases between.

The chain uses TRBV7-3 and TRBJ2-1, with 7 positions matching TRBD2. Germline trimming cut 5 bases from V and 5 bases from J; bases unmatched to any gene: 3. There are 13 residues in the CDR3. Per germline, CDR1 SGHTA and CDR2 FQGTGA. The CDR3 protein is CASSAAGNNEQFF. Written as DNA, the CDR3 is TGTGCCAGCAGCGCAGCGGGGAACAATGAGCAGTTCTTC.

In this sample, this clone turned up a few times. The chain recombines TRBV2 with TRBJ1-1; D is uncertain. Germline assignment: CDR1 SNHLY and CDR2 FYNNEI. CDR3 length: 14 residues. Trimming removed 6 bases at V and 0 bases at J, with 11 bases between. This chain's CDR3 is CASRPPDLNTEAFF. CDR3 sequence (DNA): TGTGCCAGCAGACCCCCGGACCTGAACACTGAAGCTTTCTTT. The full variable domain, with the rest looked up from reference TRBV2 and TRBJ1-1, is EPEVTQTPSHQVTQMGQEVILRCVPISNHLYFYWYRQILGQKVEFLVSFYNNEISEKSEIFDDQFSVERPDGSNFTLKIRSTKLEDSAMYFCASRPPDLNTEAFFGQGTRLTVV.

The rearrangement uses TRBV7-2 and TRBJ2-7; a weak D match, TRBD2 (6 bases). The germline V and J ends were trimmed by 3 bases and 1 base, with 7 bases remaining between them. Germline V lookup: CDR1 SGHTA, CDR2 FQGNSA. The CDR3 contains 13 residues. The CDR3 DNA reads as TGTGCCAGCAGCTTCGGGGGTTCCTACGAGCAGTACTTC. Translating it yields CASSFGGSYEQYF.

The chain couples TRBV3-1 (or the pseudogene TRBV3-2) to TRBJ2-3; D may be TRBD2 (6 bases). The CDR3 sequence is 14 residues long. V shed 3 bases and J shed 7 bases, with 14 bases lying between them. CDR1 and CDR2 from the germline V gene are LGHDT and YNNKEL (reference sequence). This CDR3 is CASSQGLSGYTQYF. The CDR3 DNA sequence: TGTGCCAGCAGCCAGGGACTTAGCGGTTATACGCAGTATTTT.

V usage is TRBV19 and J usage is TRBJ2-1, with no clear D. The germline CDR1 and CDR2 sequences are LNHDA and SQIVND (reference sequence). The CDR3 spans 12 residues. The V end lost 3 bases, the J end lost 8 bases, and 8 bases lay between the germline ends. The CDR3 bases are TGTGCCAGTAGTATGGGCCTGCATGAGCAGTTCTTC. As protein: CASSMGLHEQFF.

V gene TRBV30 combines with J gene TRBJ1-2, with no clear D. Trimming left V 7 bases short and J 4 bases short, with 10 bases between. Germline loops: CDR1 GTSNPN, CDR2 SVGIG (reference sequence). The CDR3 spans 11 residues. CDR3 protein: CALRTAYGYTF. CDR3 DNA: TGTGCCTTGAGGACTGCCTATGGCTACACCTTC.

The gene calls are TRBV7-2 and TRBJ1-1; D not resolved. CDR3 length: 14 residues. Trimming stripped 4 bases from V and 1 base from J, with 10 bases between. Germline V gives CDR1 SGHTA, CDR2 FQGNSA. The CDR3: CASSSGLKNTEAFF. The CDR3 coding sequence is TGTGCCAGCAGCTCCGGACTGAAGAACACTGAAGCTTTCTTT.

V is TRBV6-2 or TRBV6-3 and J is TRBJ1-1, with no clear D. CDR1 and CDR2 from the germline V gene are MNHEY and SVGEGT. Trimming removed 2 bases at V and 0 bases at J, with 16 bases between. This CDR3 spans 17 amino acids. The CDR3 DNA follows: TGTGCCAGCAGTTACGAGGCAAATCAGCACATGAACACTGAAGCTTTCTTT. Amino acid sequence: CASSYEANQHMNTEAFF.

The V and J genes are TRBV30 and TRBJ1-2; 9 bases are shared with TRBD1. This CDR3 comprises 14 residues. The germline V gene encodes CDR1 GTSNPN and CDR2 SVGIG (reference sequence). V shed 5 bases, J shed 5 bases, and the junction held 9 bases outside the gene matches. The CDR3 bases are TGTGCCTGGTCACAACAGGGGGCATGGTATGGCTACACCTTC. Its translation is CAWSQQGAWYGYTF.